The clone carrying this TCR beta chain was detected ten times or more. Its antigen is unidentified. The TCR beta CDR3 region was amplified from genomic DNA, with two rounds of multiplex PCR being used for the amplification. Individual primers that were specific to each TRBV and TRBJ gene served in first-round PCR. TCRdb re-derived calls from the multiplex PCR reads in MiXCR, one entry per CDR3 protein. Among around 31,000 distinct CDR3 sequences, 25% to 40% were seen once, and the ten largest hold roughly a third. The sample is drawn from a study of prognosis after radiotherapy for stage I lung cancer. About the research overall: In total, fewer than 15 men and about six women took part as patients, aged roughly 50 to 84 with a median of approximately 76 years. Study results and limitations: Following stereotactic body radiation therapy, patients who went on to develop distant metastases had lower Shannon entropy.

CDR3 length: 14 residues. V lost 5 bases and J 4 bases, leaving 12 bases between the germline ends. CDR1 and CDR2 (germline): SNHLY, FYNNEI. The receptor comes from a donor over 45 with non-small cell lung cancer. The rearrangement links TRBV2 to TRBJ2-1; D not resolved. Sequenced material: PBMCs, taken before or after stereotactic body radiation therapy (not recorded which). For the CDR3, the DNA is TGTGCCAGCAGTTCAGCTTTAGGTTACAATGAGCAGTTCTTC. This sequence encodes CASSSALGYNEQFF.